This TCR beta chain was obtained from a study of post-analysis software for immune sequencing data. Overall study findings and caveats: Roughly five TRBV segments occurring more often in patients than controls included TRBV5-6, TRBV5-1 and TRBV20-1.

Germline V gives CDR1 MNHNY, CDR2 SVGAGI (reference sequence). This CDR3 region has 16 residues. V lost 1 base and J 4 bases, leaving 16 bases between the germline ends. In the case of this clonotype: The antigen remains undetermined.

Each TCR beta cDNA library carried unique molecular identifiers. T cells, roughly 0.85 to 10 million of them, yielded some 540,000 cDNA molecules. Using its own MiXCR run on the PCR reads, TCRdb lists one record per CDR3 protein. The sample yields approximately 730,000 distinct CDR3 sequences, roughly 27% seen once. Material: blood. V and J are TRBV6-6 and TRBJ1-2; tentative D call: TRBD1 (6 bases). The clonotype comes from a girl aged 10 to 17 with multiple sclerosis. CDR3 in DNA: TGTGCCAGCAGTTACTTATGGGGGCCGCTGGGCTATGGCTACACCTTC. Protein: CASSYLWGPLGYGYTF.